The entry that follows covers one TCR beta chain sequence. The CDR3 length is 15 residues. V lost 2 bases and J lost 4, with 17 bases in between. Germline assignment: CDR1 SQVTM and CDR2 ANQGSEA. The record originates from a study of human T cells and chemical hapten exposure. Time point noted: patch test 3, about 24 weeks after DPC sensitization. Stated treatment: therapeutic diphenylcyclopropenone sensitization with weekly scalp DPC. Samples of blood were obtained prior to the application of each patch test. One entry per CDR3 protein results from TCRdb running MiXCR on the RACE reads. The sample holds about 190,000 distinct CDR3 sequences, approximately 26% seen once.

The clonotype was recovered from a woman between 35 and 50 years old with alopecia areata. Some clones in this sample may be carry-over from other donors' samples. The chain couples TRBV29-1 to TRBJ1-2, with no clear D. Sequenced here: whole blood, sampled in connection with sensitization to the hapten diphenylcyclopropenone (DPC). The CDR3 protein is CSVEPGPWRVYGYTF. The CDR3, as DNA: TGCAGCGTTGAACCAGGCCCTTGGCGGGTCTATGGCTACACCTTC.